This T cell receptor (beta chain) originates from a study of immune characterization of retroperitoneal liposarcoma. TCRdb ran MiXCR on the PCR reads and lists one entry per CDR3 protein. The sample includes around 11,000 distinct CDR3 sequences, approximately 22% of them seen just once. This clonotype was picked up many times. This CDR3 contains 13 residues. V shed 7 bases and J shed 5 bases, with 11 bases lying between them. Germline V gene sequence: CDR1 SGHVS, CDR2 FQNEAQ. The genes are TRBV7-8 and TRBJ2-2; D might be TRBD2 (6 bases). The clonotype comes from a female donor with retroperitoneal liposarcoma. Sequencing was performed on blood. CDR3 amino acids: CASNEEGTGELFF. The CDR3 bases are TGTGCCAGCAACGAGGAGGGGACCGGGGAGCTGTTTTTT.